The 29 T cell receptor beta chains given below trace back to one sample, sequenced in a study of Ad26.COV2.S vaccination and SARS-CoV-2 variants. This table comes from immunoSEQ multiplex PCR, and its TCRdb copy is limited to in-frame clones, with some not included. Among 250,000 or so clones listed, around 90% were seen once. Documented treatment: 15 to 20 received Ad26.COV2.S at low or high dose, single or two shots; 5 received placebo; per-sample allocation not given. Collection of the samples took place on day 63 after the first injection of vaccine or placebo. The input for sequencing was peripheral blood, taken in a trial of Ad26.COV2.S vaccine versus placebo. Receptors originate from a person between 18 and 65 years old who received the Ad26.COV2.S COVID-19 vaccine or a placebo.

This chain links TRBV19 with TRBJ1-3, with 7 nucleotides matching TRBD1. The trim removed 6 bases at V and 4 bases at J, leaving 12 bases unmatched. The CDR3 covers 16 residues. Per germline, CDR1 LNHDA and CDR2 SQIVND (reference sequence). Written as DNA, the CDR3 is TGTGCCAGTAGCCCCCTGGACAGGAACGCGGGAAACACCATATATTTT. Translation: CASSPLDRNAGNTIYF.

V and J are TRBV2 and TRBJ1-5, with D possibly matching TRBD1 (5 bases). Trimming removed 3 bases from V and 3 bases from J, with 18 bases in between. The CDR3 is 17 amino acids. The V gene's germline CDR1 is SNHLY and CDR2 FYNNEI. The DNA of the CDR3 is TGTGCCAGCAGTGAGCAACCCGTCGGGGGTAACAATCAGCCCCAGCATTTT. Protein sequence: CASSEQPVGGNNQPQHF.

This chain uses TRBV18 with TRBJ1-2; tentative D call: TRBD1 (5 bases). CDR1 and CDR2 from the germline V gene are KGHSH and LQKENI. The germline V and J ends were trimmed by 2 bases and 4 bases, with 20 bases remaining between them. The CDR3 is 17 residues long. Here the CDR3 DNA reads TGTGCCAGCTCACCAAGCCCGGGGCAGCCACTATCCTATGGCTACACCTTC. The encoded protein is CASSPSPGQPLSYGYTF.

Worth noting for this clone: An end of the junction differs from the germline gene, which may be a read error. As DNA, the CDR3 is TGTGCCACCAGCAGAGATGCGACTAGCGGTTACGAGCAGTCCTTC. Residues: CATSRDATSGYEQSF. The rearrangement joins TRBV15 to TRBJ2-7, with 9 bases identical to TRBD2. Germline CDR1 LNHNV, CDR2 YYDKDF (reference sequence). The length of the CDR3 is 15 residues.

This clone was detected once. This chain links TRBV19 with TRBJ1-1, with TRBD1 as a possible D gene (6 bases). Trimming stripped 1 base from V and 4 bases from J, with 13 bases between. CDR1 and CDR2 (germline): LNHDA, SQIVND (reference sequence). The CDR3 has 15 residues. CDR3 in amino acids: CASSIGIRGGTEAFF. The DNA of the CDR3 is TGTGCCAGTAGTATAGGCATCAGGGGAGGCACTGAAGCTTTCTTT.

Points on this clone: The same CDR3 arises from other DNA sequences in this sample as well. The chain has TRBV6-5 and TRBJ1-4, with D perhaps matching TRBD1 (5 bases). This CDR3 contains 12 residues. V was shortened by 4 bases and J by 8 bases, with 8 bases between the two germline ends. Germline assignment: CDR1 MNHEY and CDR2 SVGAGI. The DNA of the CDR3 is TGTGCCAGCAGTTCCGGGGCCGAAAAACTGTTTTTT. Its protein is CASSSGAEKLFF.

CDR3 amino acids: CASAGTGSSPLHF. The CDR3 DNA is TGTGCCAGTGCCGGGACAGGGAGCTCACCCCTCCACTTT. The rearrangement uses TRBV19 and TRBJ1-6; 9 bases fit TRBD1. The J segment lost 10 bases and the V segment lost 8 bases, leaving 6 bases of the junction unmatched. The CDR3 contains 13 residues. Per germline, CDR1 LNHDA and CDR2 SQIVND (reference sequence).

The V call is TRBV7-7, the J call TRBJ2-5, with 7 bases that match TRBD1. The CDR3 is 18 residues long. Trimming removed 1 base from V and 5 bases from J; junction bases left unmatched: 16. CDR1 and CDR2 from the germline V gene are SSHAT and FNYEAQ (reference sequence). The chain's CDR3 is CASSLEVTGAGSLETQYF. The CDR3 nucleotides are TGTGCCAGCAGCTTAGAGGTTACAGGGGCGGGTAGCTTGGAGACCCAGTACTTC. The full variable domain, completed using reference TRBV7-7 and TRBJ2-5, is GAGVSQSPRYKVTKRGQDVTLRCDPISSHATLYWYQQALGQGPEFLTYFNYEAQPDKSGLPSDRFSAERPEGSISTLTIQRTEQRDSAMYRCASSLEVTGAGSLETQYFGPGTRLLVL.

V usage is TRBV4-1 and J usage is TRBJ2-1, with 11 bases identical to TRBD2. After removal of 1 base from V and 8 bases from J, the junction contained 7 bases not matched to a gene. The CDR3 totals 16 residues. Germline V gene data show CDR1 as MGHRA and CDR2 as YSYEKL. Here the CDR3 reads CASSQALAGGLDEQFF. CDR3 coding DNA: TGCGCCAGCAGCCAAGCCCTAGCGGGGGGCCTCGATGAGCAGTTCTTC.

The chain combines TRBV6-5 with TRBJ1-2; D unresolved. There are 15 residues in the CDR3. V lost 0 bases and J 8 bases, leaving 16 bases between the germline ends. Germline-derived CDR1 and CDR2 are MNHEY and SVGAGI. CDR3 amino acids: CASSYSIRGIRGYTF. Written as DNA, the CDR3 is TGTGCCAGCAGTTACTCGATACGGGGTATACGGGGCTACACCTTC.

On this clone: A read error may produce the germline difference seen at one junction end. The V call is TRBV6-5, the J call TRBJ2-5, with D perhaps TRBD2 (7 bases). Looked up from germline, CDR1 is MNHEY and CDR2 is SVGAGI. The CDR3 contains 13 residues. The CDR3 nucleotides read TGTGCCAGCAGTTTAACAGGGCGGGAGACCCGGTACTTC. This codes for CASSLTGRETRYF.

The chain has TRBV7-8 and TRBJ1-5; tentatively, D is TRBD1 (6 bases). V was shortened by 1 base and J by 5 bases, with 9 bases between the two germline ends. Germline assignment: CDR1 SGHVS and CDR2 FQNEAQ. The CDR3 consists of 14 residues. Written as DNA, the CDR3 is TGTGCCAGCAGCTTAGTGGGGGGCCATCAGCCCCAGCATTTT. Amino acid sequence: CASSLVGGHQPQHF.

This chain links TRBV15 with TRBJ1-5, with TRBD1 matching 9 bases. The length of the CDR3 is 14 residues. V shed 8 bases and J 6 bases; nucleotides not matched to a gene: 8. Per germline, CDR1 LNHNV and CDR2 YYDKDF (reference sequence). The CDR3 bases are TGTGCCACCGCGAGTACAGGGGGCATTCAGCCCCAGCATTTT. Its protein product is CATASTGGIQPQHF.

The chain couples TRBV9 to TRBJ1-3; D is unresolved. Per germline, CDR1 SGDLS and CDR2 YYNGEE. CDR3 length: 15 residues. V was pared by 0 bases and J by 5 bases, with 12 bases between. The CDR3 DNA reads TGTGCCAGCAGCGTAGATTTGGGGATGAGAAACACCATATATTTT. This gives the protein CASSVDLGMRNTIYF. Complete variable domain (other parts from reference TRBV9 and TRBJ1-3): DSGVTQTPKHLITATGQRVTLRCSPRSGDLSVYWYQQSLDQGLQFLIQYYNGEERAKGNILERFSAQQFPDLHSELNLSSLELGDSALYFCASSVDLGMRNTIYFGEGSWLTVV.

The rearrangement uses TRBV9 and TRBJ1-6, with D maybe TRBD1 (5 bases). The CDR3 has 15 residues. The V gene lost 2 bases and the J gene lost 6 bases, with 12 bases spanning the gap. CDR1 SGDLS and CDR2 YYNGEE come from the germline V gene. This chain's CDR3 is CASSVRDRGNSPLHF. In DNA, the CDR3 is TGTGCCAGCAGCGTCCGGGACCGTGGTAATTCACCCCTCCACTTT.

The chain has TRBV5-1 and TRBJ2-1; 7 positions match TRBD2. This CDR3 is 12 amino acids long. CDR1 SGHRS and CDR2 YFSETQ come from the germline V gene. The V gene end was trimmed by 4 bases and the J gene end by 9 bases; junction bases not matched to a gene: 4. The CDR3 region has the DNA TGCGCCAGCAGCCAAGAGCGGGGTGAGCAGTTCTTC. This sequence encodes CASSQERGEQFF.

V is TRBV3-1 (or the pseudogene TRBV3-2) and J is TRBJ2-5, with 7 bases fitting TRBD1. CDR3 length equals 15 residues. Trimming took 4 bases from V and 5 from J; bases not matched to a gene: 10. From germline, CDR1 is LGHDT and CDR2 YNNKEL (reference sequence). CDR3 loop: CASSPVQGTGETQYF. CDR3 in DNA: TGTGCCAGCAGCCCCGTACAGGGGACGGGGGAGACCCAGTACTTC.

This chain links TRBV2 with TRBJ1-1; D is undetermined. Trimming cost V 6 bases and J 5 bases, with 16 bases left between them. In germline, CDR1 is SNHLY, CDR2 FYNNEI. The CDR3 sequence is 14 residues long. The CDR3 protein is CASSLLKARTEAFF. For the CDR3, the DNA is TGTGCCAGCAGCCTACTTAAGGCGAGGACTGAAGCTTTCTTT.

V usage is TRBV6-6 and J usage is TRBJ2-7; 8 bases align to TRBD1. V lost 5 bases and J lost 6; bases outside the gene matches: 9. CDR1 and CDR2 from the germline V gene are MNHNY and SVGAGI (reference sequence). This CDR3 region has 14 residues. CDR3 loop: CASSRTGGIAEQYV. The CDR3 region has the DNA TGTGCCAGCAGTAGAACAGGGGGGATCGCCGAGCAGTACGTC.

J is TRBJ2-3 and V is TRBV5-1, with a possible D match to TRBD2 (5 bases). The CDR3 has 16 residues. The germline gives CDR1 SGHRS, CDR2 YFSETQ. V lost 0 bases and J lost 3, with 14 bases in between. CDR3: CASSLGAGRLTDTQYF. CDR3 sequence (DNA): TGCGCCAGCAGCTTGGGGGCGGGCCGGTTAACAGATACGCAGTATTTT.

This sequence joins TRBV6-2 or TRBV6-3 and TRBJ1-4; D not resolved. The CDR3 runs 17 residues. CDR1 and CDR2 (germline): MNHEY, SVGEGT. With 3 bases removed from V and 0 bases from J, the gap between germline ends came to 14 bases. As DNA, the CDR3 is TGTGCCAGCAGTTATTTTCACGGCCCTGCAACTAATGAAAAACTGTTTTTT. Protein sequence: CASSYFHGPATNEKLFF.

The rearrangement joins TRBV5-6 to TRBJ1-6; D unclear. Germline values: CDR1 SGHDT, CDR2 YYEEEE. CDR3 size: 17 residues. The V end was cut by 2 bases, the J end by 0 bases, with 12 bases between. The DNA of the CDR3 is TGTGCCAGCAGCTTTATGGGCCAGAGCTCCTATAATTCACCCCTCCACTTT. It translates to CASSFMGQSSYNSPLHF.

The V and J genes are TRBV29-1 and TRBJ2-2; tentative D call: TRBD2 (7 bases). The CDR3 is 15 amino acids. V was clipped by 0 bases and J by 6 bases, with 14 bases between them. Germline values: CDR1 SQVTM, CDR2 ANQGSEA. The CDR3 is CSVEEGRGGPGELFF. CDR3 nucleotides: TGCAGCGTTGAAGAAGGCAGGGGAGGGCCCGGGGAGCTGTTTTTT.

The gene calls are TRBV6-5 and TRBJ2-2, with 8 nucleotides matching TRBD1. The germline gives CDR1 MNHEY, CDR2 SVGAGI. The CDR3 loop spans 15 amino acids. V lost 6 bases, J lost 0 bases, and 3 bases stayed unmatched. Here the CDR3 reads CASRPGGANTGELFF. CDR3 bases: TGTGCCAGCAGACCAGGGGGCGCGAACACCGGGGAGCTGTTTTTT.

This clone came up once. The V and J genes are TRBV3-1 (or the pseudogene TRBV3-2) and TRBJ2-1; 7 bases are shared with TRBD1. The CDR3 consists of 13 residues. Germline V CDR1 and CDR2: LGHDT, YNNKEL (reference sequence). The V segment lost 8 bases and the J segment 6 bases; nucleotides outside the gene matches: 7. CDR3 nucleotide sequence: TGTGCCAGCGCATACAACAGGGGCAATGAGCAGTTCTTC. It encodes CASAYNRGNEQFF.

The chain links TRBV7-9 to TRBJ1-4, with a weak D call TRBD1 (6 bases). The CDR3 is 15 residues long. V shed 5 bases and J shed 6 bases, with 16 bases lying between them. Per germline, CDR1 SEHNR and CDR2 FQNEAQ (reference sequence). The CDR3 bases are TGTGCCAGCAGCGGCACAGGGTACACCCATGAAAAACTGTTTTTT. Its translation: CASSGTGYTHEKLFF.

V is TRBV7-2 and J is TRBJ2-5; TRBD2 matches 12 bases. Germline V lookup: CDR1 SGHTA, CDR2 FQGNSA. J was trimmed by 0 bases and V by 5 bases; bases with no gene match: 4. This CDR3 is built from 16 residues. The CDR3 nucleotides are TGTGCCAGCAGCCTGACTAGCGGGGGAAACCAAGAGACCCAGTACTTC. Translated: CASSLTSGGNQETQYF.

The genes are TRBV6-5 and TRBJ1-6; no firm D call. Trimming shortened V by 8 bases and J by 10 bases, and 12 bases separated the two germline ends. The germline V gene encodes CDR1 MNHEY and CDR2 SVGAGI. The CDR3 consists of 12 residues. The CDR3 DNA follows: TGTGCCAGCGTGGAGGGCCAATCACCCCTCCACTTT. Amino acids: CASVEGQSPLHF.

The rearrangement joins TRBV6-6 to TRBJ2-5; 8 nucleotides match TRBD1. Germline V gene sequence: CDR1 MNHNY, CDR2 SVGAGI (reference sequence). CDR3 size: 14 residues. V shed 1 base and J 9 bases; nucleotides not matched to a gene: 7. Here the CDR3 reads CASSYFTGGRSQYF. The CDR3 nucleotides are TGTGCCAGCAGTTACTTTACAGGGGGTCGTTCCCAGTACTTC.